This T cell receptor beta chain was documented in a study of T cells in localized non-small cell lung cancer. Study-level results: Of the top 100 tumor clones, median 57 were in adjacent lung, 25 to 30 among its top 100.

About this clone: What it binds is unknown.

CDR1 is MNHEY, CDR2 SVGAGI, per germline. V lost 5 bases and J 3 bases, leaving 10 bases between the germline ends. This CDR3 contains 13 residues. The data were produced by immunoSEQ multiplex PCR, yet TCRdb's version contains in-frame clones alone and is incomplete. The table shows around 48,000 clones, with 60% to 80% occurring only once. The sequenced sample was peripheral blood, obtained before any cancer treatment. The TCR sequence derives from a man between 40 and 70 years old with stage I squamous cell lung carcinoma. The chain links TRBV6-5 to TRBJ1-1; D gene unclear. In DNA form, the CDR3 reads TGTGCCAGCAGTCACCGGAGTGACACTGAAGCTTTCTTT. It is translated as CASSHRSDTEAFF.